Included here is one T cell receptor (beta chain) sequence, with context. Its antigen remains unknown. Elective cesarean births at about 35-42 weeks, without labor or membrane rupture, supplied the cord blood. The sample holds sorted live naive CD8+ CD45RA+CCR7+ T cells. This specimen comes from a study of naive CD8 T cells in extremely preterm neonates. This table comes from immunoSEQ multiplex PCR, and its TCRdb copy is limited to in-frame clones, with some not included. The table has approximately 4,600 clones, around 97% seen once; the top ten hold approximately 0.55%. Unmatched junction bases numbered 17, after V lost 6 bases and J lost 7 bases. Germline V gene lookup returns CDR1 SGHTA and CDR2 FQGNSA. This CDR3 has 16 amino acids. Findings and limits, study-wide: Term neonates approximately 0.4%, young children less than 0.035%, adults about 0.0091%; preterm neonates shared roughly 2.7%.

The gene calls are TRBV7-2 and TRBJ2-7, with 8 bases that match TRBD2. The TCR was taken from a newborn in good health. Material for sequencing was naive CD8+ T cells from cord blood. The CDR3 sequence is CASRDQAGLAGWEQYF. In DNA form, the CDR3 reads TGTGCCAGCAGAGATCAGGCTGGACTAGCAGGGTGGGAGCAGTACTTC.